The 24 T cell receptor beta chains below come from one sample, sequenced in a study of OX40 agonist ivuxolimab in advanced cancers. Produced via immunoSEQ multiplex PCR; TCRdb's table is partial and in-frame only. The sample lists approximately 58,000 clones, 84% occurring once. Sequencing used CD4+ or CD8+ T cells sorted from blood, obtained in a trial of the OX40 agonist ivuxolimab. All receptors derive from an adult with an advanced solid tumor such as melanoma, head and neck, liver or kidney cancer.

The chain couples TRBV25-1 to TRBJ1-1; D might be TRBD1 (5 bases). Trimming removed 6 bases at V and 3 bases at J, with 14 bases between. This CDR3 has 14 amino acids. The germline V gene encodes CDR1 MGHDK and CDR2 SYGVNS. CDR3 nucleotide sequence: TGTGCCAGCAGGGGGGGGGTAGTAGACACTGAAGCTTTCTTT. Encoded protein: CASRGGVVDTEAFF.

The J gene is TRBJ1-5, the V gene TRBV4-3; TRBD1 is a possible D gene (6 bases). This CDR3 is 15 amino acids long. The germline V gene has CDR1 LGHNA and CDR2 YSLEER. Deletions cut 5 bases from V and 7 bases from J, with 18 bases between. The CDR3 coding sequence is TGCGCCAGCAGCATTCGGACGGGGGGCATGCAGCCCCAGCATTTT. Protein product: CASSIRTGGMQPQHF.

The chain employs TRBV5-6 and TRBJ2-7, with TRBD1 matching over 8 bases. From germline, CDR1 is SGHDT and CDR2 YYEEEE. This CDR3 is built from 17 residues. After removal of 4 bases from V and 1 base from J, the junction contained 13 bases not matched to a gene. DNA for the CDR3: TGTGCCAGCAGCACAACCAACCAGGGGGCGACGTCCTACGAGCAGTACTTC. This sequence encodes CASSTTNQGATSYEQYF.

V is TRBV4-1 and J is TRBJ2-1; D is perhaps TRBD2 (6 bases). Trimming removed 6 bases at V and 0 bases at J, with 21 bases between. Germline lookup yields CDR1 MGHRA and CDR2 YSYEKL. The CDR3 is 18 amino acids. Written as DNA, the CDR3 is TGCGCCAGCAGTCAGGGTCCCCTAGCGCCGAGCTCCTACAATGAGCAGTTCTTC. Protein product: CASSQGPLAPSSYNEQFF.

The chain carries TRBV14 and TRBJ2-7; 9 bases align to TRBD1. V shed 1 base and J 2 bases; nucleotides not matched to a gene: 3. This CDR3 comprises 15 residues. Germline lookup yields CDR1 SGHDN and CDR2 FVKESK. CDR3: CASSQANRGPYEQYF. The CDR3, as DNA: TGTGCCAGCAGCCAAGCGAACAGGGGGCCCTACGAGCAGTACTTC.

The chain couples TRBV30 to TRBJ1-3; the D is unclear. CDR1 and CDR2 (germline): GTSNPN, SVGIG (reference sequence). V was shortened by 3 bases and J by 0 bases, with 15 bases between the two germline ends. The CDR3 loop spans 16 amino acids. The CDR3: CAWSRPTVSSGNTIYF. In DNA, the CDR3 is TGTGCCTGGAGCCGCCCCACGGTTTCCTCTGGAAACACCATATATTTT.

J is TRBJ2-5 and V is TRBV19, with a possible D match to TRBD2 (6 bases). The CDR3 is made up of 14 amino acids. The V gene lost 8 bases and the J gene lost 5 bases, with 18 bases spanning the gap. Germline V gene lookup returns CDR1 LNHDA and CDR2 SQIVND (reference sequence). Here the CDR3 DNA reads TGTGCCAGTTCTAATGGGGTGGGAGGTGAGACCCAGTACTTC. Its protein is CASSNGVGGETQYF.

The gene calls are TRBV4-1 and TRBJ2-1; 14 bases are a match to TRBD2. J was trimmed by 5 bases and V by 3 bases; bases with no gene match: 0. CDR1 and CDR2 (germline): MGHRA, YSYEKL. This CDR3 has 15 residues. CDR3 region: CASSQGLAGDNEQFF. Written as DNA, the CDR3 is TGCGCCAGCAGCCAGGGACTAGCGGGGGACAATGAGCAGTTCTTC.

This clone has more than one count but fewer than ten. This rearrangement joins TRBV30 to TRBJ2-7; no clear D. The CDR3 consists of 14 residues. CDR1 and CDR2 from the germline V gene are GTSNPN and SVGIG (reference sequence). V dropped 1 base and J dropped 2 bases, with 12 bases sitting between them. The CDR3 coding sequence is TGTGCCTGGAGTGAGAAAAGGTTCCCCTACGAGCAGTACTTC. Protein product: CAWSEKRFPYEQYF.

To note about this clone: Other DNA sequences from this sample encode an identical CDR3 as well. This sequence joins TRBV15 and TRBJ2-5; D unclear. V dropped 2 bases and J dropped 3 bases, with 7 bases sitting between them. Germline values: CDR1 LNHNV, CDR2 YYDKDF (reference sequence). There are 13 residues in the CDR3. Written as DNA, the CDR3 is TGTGCCACCAGCAGACTAGGGAAAGAGACCCAGTACTTC. Amino acids: CATSRLGKETQYF.

The chain is built from TRBV5-1 and TRBJ2-1, with a weak D call TRBD1 (6 bases). The germline V gene has CDR1 SGHRS and CDR2 YFSETQ. V lost 0 bases to trimming and J lost 5 bases, with 9 bases between them. This CDR3 has 14 amino acids. The CDR3 region is CASSLGTADNEQFF. The CDR3 nucleotides are TGCGCCAGCAGCTTGGGGACAGCAGACAATGAGCAGTTCTTC.

This clone was found a few times. The gene calls are TRBV9 and TRBJ1-2, with D uncertain. V was trimmed by 1 base and J by 4 bases, leaving 8 bases between them. The germline V gene encodes CDR1 SGDLS and CDR2 YYNGEE. The CDR3 has 13 amino acids. The CDR3 is CASSVYEAYGYTF. CDR3 DNA: TGTGCCAGCAGCGTATACGAGGCCTATGGCTACACCTTC. Complete variable domain (other parts from reference TRBV9 and TRBJ1-2): DSGVTQTPKHLITATGQRVTLRCSPRSGDLSVYWYQQSLDQGLQFLIQYYNGEERAKGNILERFSAQQFPDLHSELNLSSLELGDSALYFCASSVYEAYGYTFGSGTRLTVV.

This chain uses TRBV7-8 with TRBJ2-2; TRBD2 matches at 8 bases. The CDR3 runs to 12 residues. Germline V CDR1 and CDR2: SGHVS, FQNEAQ. The trim removed 5 bases at V and 7 bases at J, leaving 0 bases unmatched. CDR3 region: CASSAGGGELFF. The CDR3 DNA follows: TGTGCCAGCAGCGCGGGAGGCGGGGAGCTGTTTTTT.

The DNA of the CDR3 is TGTGCCAGCAGTTTACTAGACAGCGGATACACAGATACGCAGTATTTT. Protein: CASSLLDSGYTDTQYF. The rearrangement links TRBV28 to TRBJ2-3; D tentatively fits TRBD1 or TRBD2 (5 bases each). V lost 2 bases to trimming and J lost 2 bases, with 14 bases between them. The CDR3 covers 16 residues. Germline V lookup: CDR1 MDHEN, CDR2 SYDVKM.

V is TRBV7-3 and J is TRBJ2-3, with a weak D call TRBD2 (7 bases). The CDR3 totals 16 residues. The germline V and J ends were trimmed by 4 bases and 3 bases, with 17 bases remaining between them. Germline CDR1 and CDR2: SGHTA and FQGTGA. CDR3 DNA: TGTGCCAGCAGCTCCAGGGGAGGGCAAGGTACAGATACGCAGTATTTT. Amino acids: CASSSRGGQGTDTQYF.

V usage is TRBV7-6 and J usage is TRBJ2-7; 11 bases are a match to TRBD2. The CDR3 has 15 amino acids. V trimming: 3 bases; J trimming: 7 bases; junction bases outside the gene matches: 8. The germline gives CDR1 SGHVS, CDR2 FNYEAQ. This CDR3 is CASSFSTSGSGEQYF. In nucleotides, the CDR3 is TGTGCCAGCAGCTTCAGCACTAGCGGGAGTGGGGAGCAGTACTTC.

This chain links TRBV4-2 with TRBJ1-2; D gene uncertain. CDR1 LGHNA and CDR2 YNFKEQ come from the germline V gene. V was clipped by 0 bases and J by 5 bases, with 16 bases between them. This CDR3 has 16 residues. Written as DNA, the CDR3 is TGTGCCAGCAGCCAAGATCGTCAGAGGACTTCTTATGGCTACACCTTC. It yields the protein CASSQDRQRTSYGYTF.

This chain uses TRBV19 with TRBJ2-5; 14 bases align to TRBD2. Trimming took 4 bases from V and 4 from J; bases not matched to a gene: 5. Per germline, CDR1 LNHDA and CDR2 SQIVND (reference sequence). CDR3 size: 16 residues. The CDR3 loop is CASSTGLAGGTETQYF. DNA for the CDR3: TGTGCCAGTAGTACTGGACTAGCGGGAGGCACAGAGACCCAGTACTTC.

V usage is TRBV7-9 and J usage is TRBJ1-6, with D maybe TRBD1 (6 bases). Germline V CDR1 and CDR2: SEHNR, FQNEAQ (reference sequence). There are 15 residues in the CDR3. With 0 bases removed from V and 7 bases from J, the gap between germline ends came to 10 bases. The CDR3 spells CASSLARQANSPLHF. In DNA form, the CDR3 reads TGTGCCAGCAGCTTAGCCCGACAGGCGAATTCACCCCTCCACTTT.

The CDR3 spells CASSPTPGQGFVDTQYF. The CDR3 region has the DNA TGTGCCAGCAGCCCTACTCCGGGACAGGGGTTTGTAGATACGCAGTATTTT. V usage is TRBV7-9 and J usage is TRBJ2-3, with 10 bases aligning to TRBD1. The CDR3 totals 17 residues. Germline trimming cut 5 bases from V and 5 bases from J; bases unmatched to any gene: 13. From germline, CDR1 is SEHNR and CDR2 FQNEAQ (reference sequence).

The chain uses TRBV29-1 and TRBJ2-5; 8 bases match TRBD2. The CDR3 length is 13 residues. Germline V lookup: CDR1 SQVTM, CDR2 ANQGSEA. V lost 6 bases to trimming and J lost 4 bases; unmatched junction nucleotides: 7. For the CDR3, the DNA is TGCAGCGTGGAGACTAGCGTCGGAGAGACCCAGTACTTC. It yields the protein CSVETSVGETQYF.

The V call is TRBV28, the J call TRBJ1-5, with 8 bases matching TRBD1. There are 15 residues in the CDR3. Germline CDR1 is MDHEN and CDR2 is SYDVKM. After removal of 6 bases from V and 4 bases from J, the junction contained 8 bases not matched to a gene. CDR3 sequence reads: CASRNQGARNQPQHF. The CDR3 bases are TGTGCCAGCAGAAATCAGGGGGCCCGGAATCAGCCCCAGCATTTT.

V usage is TRBV7-2 and J usage is TRBJ2-7, with D hard to call. The CDR3 spans 13 residues. Germline loops: CDR1 SGHTA, CDR2 FQGNSA. Trimming shortened V by 5 bases and J by 3 bases, and 11 bases separated the two germline ends. The CDR3 loop reads CASSATSSYEQYF. CDR3 DNA: TGTGCCAGCAGCGCTACCTCTAGCTACGAGCAGTACTTC.

This sequence joins TRBV2 and TRBJ1-3, with D possibly matching TRBD1 (6 bases). The germline V and J ends were trimmed by 5 bases and 2 bases, with 16 bases remaining between them. The V gene's germline CDR1 is SNHLY and CDR2 FYNNEI. The CDR3 totals 16 residues. The CDR3 is CASSPRLPGAGNTIYF. As DNA, the CDR3 is TGTGCCAGCAGTCCACGACTCCCAGGGGCTGGAAACACCATATATTTT.